A single sample gave rise to the 26 T cell receptor beta chains below, sequenced in a study of blood T cell repertoires in COVID-19. Repertoires were generated with immunoSEQ multiplex PCR, while TCRdb's copy carries only in-frame clones and drops some. The sample includes approximately 340,000 clones, 80% to 90% of them seen just once. Sequencing was carried out using peripheral blood. These receptors came from a man aged 30 to 39 with COVID-19, enrolled during active disease.

This clone came up many times. The same CDR3 can be traced to other DNA sequences in this sample. This chain links TRBV19 with TRBJ2-7, with 9 bases matching TRBD1. Germline V gives CDR1 LNHDA, CDR2 SQIVND (reference sequence). J lost 6 bases, V lost 5 bases, and 5 bases had no gene match. The CDR3 sequence is 13 residues long. CDR3: CASSPDRGPEQYF. CDR3 coding DNA: TGTGCCAGTAGTCCGGACAGGGGACCCGAGCAGTACTTC.

This chain joins TRBV7-9 and TRBJ2-7; the match to TRBD2 covers 8 bases. The CDR3 spans 15 residues. V dropped 5 bases and J dropped 5; count of bases not matched to a gene: 11. CDR1 and CDR2 (germline): SEHNR, FQNEAQ (reference sequence). This chain's CDR3 is CASSPGGTRSHEQYF. CDR3 nucleotide sequence: TGTGCCAGCAGCCCCGGTGGGACTAGAAGTCACGAGCAGTACTTC.

This clone has just one count. V gene TRBV19 combines with J gene TRBJ1-2, with TRBD1 as a possible D gene (6 bases). The CDR3 totals 15 residues. With 5 bases removed from V and 2 bases from J, the gap between germline ends came to 15 bases. Germline CDR1 and CDR2: LNHDA and SQIVND (reference sequence). As DNA, the CDR3 is TGTGCCAGTAGTCCCCGGACAGCCTTCAACTATGGCTACACCTTC. The encoded protein is CASSPRTAFNYGYTF. Based on the CDR3 plus reference TRBV19 and TRBJ1-2, the full variable domain is DGGITQSPKYLFRKEGQNVTLSCEQNLNHDAMYWYRQDPGQGLRLIYYSQIVNDFQKGDIAEGYSVSREKKESFPLTVTSAQKNPTAFYLCASSPRTAFNYGYTFGSGTRLTVV.

V usage is TRBV28 and J usage is TRBJ2-7; D not resolved. The CDR3 covers 12 residues. Germline V gene sequence: CDR1 MDHEN, CDR2 SYDVKM. Trimming cost V 5 bases and J 5 bases, with 10 bases left between them. This CDR3 is CASSTDKDEQYF. As DNA, the CDR3 is TGTGCCAGCAGTACCGACAAAGACGAGCAGTACTTC.

The chain has TRBV14 and TRBJ1-4; no reliable D call. V was clipped by 3 bases and J by 5 bases, with 10 bases between them. Looked up from germline, CDR1 is SGHDN and CDR2 is FVKESK. There are 14 residues in the CDR3. CDR3 in amino acids: CASSQADPNEKLFF. In DNA form, the CDR3 reads TGTGCCAGCAGCCAGGCGGATCCAAATGAAAAACTGTTTTTT.

The rearrangement links TRBV18 to TRBJ2-7, with 7 bases matching TRBD1. Per the germline V gene, CDR1 is KGHSH and CDR2 is LQKENI. V trimming: 3 bases; J trimming: 3 bases; junction bases outside the gene matches: 5. The CDR3 contains 14 residues. CDR3 sequence: CASSPRDSRYEQYF. CDR3 in DNA: TGTGCCAGCTCACCCCGGGACAGCCGCTACGAGCAGTACTTC.

The chain joins TRBV4-1 to TRBJ2-7, with a tentative D call TRBD2 (6 bases). Trimming pared 4 bases from V and 3 bases from J, leaving 16 bases between. In germline, CDR1 is MGHRA, CDR2 YSYEKL. This CDR3 is 15 amino acids long. The CDR3 DNA sequence: TGCGCCAGCAGCCTTGGAGAAGCGGGTGACTACGAGCAGTACTTC. It specifies CASSLGEAGDYEQYF.

V gene TRBV4-3 combines with J gene TRBJ2-5; a possible D gene is TRBD2 (6 bases). Trimming took off 4 bases at V and 5 bases at J, with 17 bases between the two ends. This CDR3 comprises 15 residues. From germline, CDR1 is LGHNA and CDR2 YSLEER. Here the CDR3 DNA reads TGCGCCAGCAGCCGCCTCACCGGGGGTAGTGAGACCCAGTACTTC. Its protein product is CASSRLTGGSETQYF.

V gene TRBV6-2 or TRBV6-3 combines with J gene TRBJ2-2; tentatively, D is TRBD1 (6 bases). Germline V CDR1 and CDR2: MNHEY, SVGEGT. V shed 2 bases and J shed 6 bases, with 19 bases lying between them. The CDR3 has 17 amino acids. The CDR3 loop reads CASSYRATGLVAGELFF. CDR3 bases: TGTGCCAGCAGTTACCGGGCAACAGGGTTGGTGGCCGGGGAGCTGTTTTTT.

The rearrangement links TRBV19 to TRBJ1-1; a weak D match, TRBD1 (6 bases). This CDR3 is 14 amino acids long. Between the trimmed V and J ends, which lost 0 bases and 5 bases, there was a span of 10 bases. CDR1 is LNHDA and CDR2 is SQIVND in the germline V gene (reference sequence). The CDR3 region has the DNA TGTGCCAGTAGTATAGACAGGGGAGGGACTGAAGCTTTCTTT. This gives the protein CASSIDRGGTEAFF.

The chain links TRBV27 to TRBJ2-6; D perhaps matches TRBD2 (5 bases). Between the trimmed V and J ends, which lost 6 bases and 2 bases, there was a span of 14 bases. Per germline, CDR1 MNHEY and CDR2 SMNVEV (reference sequence). This CDR3 contains 16 residues. The CDR3 here is CASRSGIRAGANVLTF. The CDR3 coding sequence is TGTGCCAGCAGGTCGGGAATTAGAGCTGGGGCCAACGTCCTGACTTTC.

The rearrangement uses TRBV9 and TRBJ2-1; 11 nucleotides agree with TRBD2. Trimming removed 0 bases from V and 4 bases from J; junction bases left unmatched: 6. CDR1 SGDLS and CDR2 YYNGEE come from the germline V gene. The CDR3 loop spans 17 amino acids. CDR3 residues: CASSVATLAGGYNEQFF. As DNA, the CDR3 is TGTGCCAGCAGCGTAGCTACGCTAGCGGGGGGATACAATGAGCAGTTCTTC. The complete variable domain, with remaining parts taken from reference TRBV9 and TRBJ2-1, reads DSGVTQTPKHLITATGQRVTLRCSPRSGDLSVYWYQQSLDQGLQFLIQYYNGEERAKGNILERFSAQQFPDLHSELNLSSLELGDSALYFCASSVATLAGGYNEQFFGPGTRLTVL.

V usage is TRBV5-6 and J usage is TRBJ1-5, with TRBD1 matching over 9 bases. V trimming: 4 bases; J trimming: 2 bases; junction bases outside the gene matches: 10. The V gene's germline CDR1 is SGHDT and CDR2 YYEEEE. The CDR3 has 17 residues. Here the CDR3 reads CASSLYHRGQGNQPQHF. In DNA, the CDR3 is TGTGCCAGCAGCCTATATCACAGGGGGCAGGGCAATCAGCCCCAGCATTTT.

The V and J genes are TRBV10-3 and TRBJ2-7, with 8 bases identical to TRBD2. The CDR3 is made up of 13 amino acids. Per germline, CDR1 ENHRY and CDR2 SYGVKD. With V trimmed by 10 bases and J by 5 bases, 10 bases remained unmatched. Here the CDR3 reads CATTGLALHEQYF. CDR3 nucleotides: TGTGCCACAACCGGACTAGCCCTCCACGAGCAGTACTTC.

The chain uses TRBV7-2 and TRBJ1-4; weak D call: TRBD1 (5 bases). Germline lookup yields CDR1 SGHTA and CDR2 FQGNSA. There are 17 residues in the CDR3. Trimming cost V 1 base and J 2 bases, with 14 bases left between them. CDR3 sequence reads: CASSLGGGRGTNEKLFF. The CDR3 DNA is TGTGCCAGCAGCTTAGGGGGTGGGAGGGGCACTAATGAAAAACTGTTTTTT.

The V gene is TRBV27, the J gene TRBJ1-4; D might be TRBD1 (6 bases). V gave up 4 bases and J gave up 8 bases, with 11 bases separating them. This CDR3 contains 13 residues. Germline lookup yields CDR1 MNHEY and CDR2 SMNVEV (reference sequence). The DNA of the CDR3 is TGTGCCAGCAGTTACAGGGTTGGGGAAAAACTGTTTTTT. It codes for CASSYRVGEKLFF.

The chain is built from TRBV29-1 and TRBJ2-1, with 11 bases that match TRBD2. CDR1 is SQVTM, CDR2 ANQGSEA, per germline. The V and J ends lost 5 bases and 5 bases, in that order; junction bases with no gene match: 11. The CDR3 is made up of 16 amino acids. CDR3 in amino acids: CSVPPASGRSNNEQFF. In nucleotides, the CDR3 is TGCAGCGTTCCCCCGGCTAGCGGGAGGTCCAACAATGAGCAGTTCTTC.

The table lists this clone with a count of one. The chain links TRBV10-3 to TRBJ2-7; 8 positions match TRBD2. Germline CDR1 and CDR2: ENHRY and SYGVKD. Unmatched junction bases numbered 8, after V lost 9 bases and J lost 1 base. The CDR3 length is 14 residues. CDR3 protein: CAMREGGRSYEQYF. The CDR3 DNA reads TGTGCCATGCGGGAAGGCGGGAGGTCCTACGAGCAGTACTTC.

This clone was seen a few times. The chain combines TRBV28 with TRBJ2-7; 7 bases are shared with TRBD2. The junction had 9 bases not matched to a gene; V was cut back by 7 bases and J by 0 bases. The CDR3 totals 15 residues. Germline lookup yields CDR1 MDHEN and CDR2 SYDVKM. CDR3 DNA sequence: TGTGCCAGCACCCCGCGGGGGTTGAGCTCCTACGAGCAGTACTTC. It yields the protein CASTPRGLSSYEQYF.

The chain combines TRBV5-1 with TRBJ2-7, with D unresolved. The CDR3 is 13 residues long. Germline V lookup: CDR1 SGHRS, CDR2 YFSETQ. Trimming cost V 3 bases and J 2 bases, with 9 bases left between them. The CDR3 DNA reads as TGCGCCAGCAGCTCTGACACCGCCTACGAGCAGTACTTC. Amino acid sequence: CASSSDTAYEQYF.

CDR3 residues: CASSWGQGAFKQYF. CDR3 DNA sequence: TGTGCCAGCAGTTGGGGACAGGGGGCGTTTAAGCAGTACTTC. The chain joins TRBV6-2 or TRBV6-3 to TRBJ2-7; 12 nucleotides align to TRBD1. V trimming: 4 bases; J trimming: 8 bases; junction bases outside the gene matches: 6. Germline V gene data show CDR1 as MNHEY and CDR2 as SVGEGT. The CDR3 covers 14 residues.

With respect to this clone: A junction end diverges from the germline sequence, so it may reflect a read error. The chain combines TRBV6-6 with TRBJ2-7, with D tentatively TRBD1 (5 bases). This CDR3 is built from 15 residues. The germline CDR1 and CDR2 sequences are MNHNY and SVGAGI (reference sequence). CDR3 coding DNA: TGTGCCAGCAGTTACTCGGGTGGGGCGTCCTTCGAGCAGTACTTC. Protein product: CASSYSGGASFEQYF.

The CDR3 here is CASSSGRGTGTQNTEAFF. The CDR3 DNA sequence: TGCGCCAGCAGCTCTGGGAGGGGCACGGGAACACAGAACACTGAAGCTTTCTTT. The rearrangement uses TRBV5-1 and TRBJ1-1, with a weak D call TRBD1 (5 bases). The germline CDR1 and CDR2 sequences are SGHRS and YFSETQ. This CDR3 has 18 amino acids. The V gene lost 3 bases and the J gene lost 1 base, with 22 bases spanning the gap.

The chain employs TRBV9 and TRBJ2-7; TRBD2 aligns across 8 bases. Trimming removed 3 bases from V and 3 bases from J; junction bases left unmatched: 8. Germline V gene sequence: CDR1 SGDLS, CDR2 YYNGEE. The CDR3 is 15 amino acids. As DNA, the CDR3 is TGTGCCAGCAGCGGGCGACTAGCGAGTTTCTACGAGCAGTACTTC. This gives the protein CASSGRLASFYEQYF.

The genes are TRBV6-1 and TRBJ1-2; 8 positions match TRBD1. Trimming at V came to 3 bases and at J to 3 bases, leaving 3 bases not matched to a gene. Germline V CDR1 and CDR2: MNHNS, SASEGT. CDR3 size: 14 residues. CDR3 nucleotides: TGTGCCAGCAGTGAGGCAGGGGGCTACTATGGCTACACCTTC. Amino acid sequence: CASSEAGGYYGYTF.

The chain couples TRBV19 to TRBJ2-5; D is uncertain. From germline, CDR1 is LNHDA and CDR2 SQIVND (reference sequence). This CDR3 spans 13 amino acids. V dropped 6 bases and J dropped 3 bases, with 11 bases sitting between them. The DNA of the CDR3 is TGTGCCAGTAGCCTAGATGCTGAAGAGACCCAGTACTTC. Translating gives CASSLDAEETQYF. The variable domain in full, with the rest retrieved from reference TRBV19 and TRBJ2-5, is DGGITQSPKYLFRKEGQNVTLSCEQNLNHDAMYWYRQDPGQGLRLIYYSQIVNDFQKGDIAEGYSVSREKKESFPLTVTSAQKNPTAFYLCASSLDAEETQYFGPGTRLLVL.